The sequence of this T cell receptor (beta chain) was determined in a study of CD8+CD57+ T cells in acquired aplastic anemia. Study-wide background: The average for DNA from sorted CD4+ and CD8+ cells was roughly 3 ug.

TCR beta VDJ and CDR3 profiling used genomic DNA as template. Using its own MiXCR run on the reads, TCRdb lists one record per CDR3 protein. The data hold approximately 270,000 distinct CDR3 sequences, with roughly 50% observed a single time. V gave up 4 bases and J gave up 7 bases; unmatched junction bases: 10. Germline CDR1 reads LNHNV; CDR2 reads YYDKDF (reference sequence). This CDR3 is built from 16 residues. Sequencing used sorted CD4+, CD8+, or CD8+CD57+ T cells (not recorded which) from PBMCs. This sequence joins TRBV15 and TRBJ1-6; 7 bases agree with TRBD1. This sequence originates from a human donor with severe aplastic anemia or a healthy control (not recorded which). The CDR3 DNA reads as TGTGCCACCAGCACACCTAACGGACAGGCCAATTCACCCCTCCACTTT. Translating gives CATSTPNGQANSPLHF.